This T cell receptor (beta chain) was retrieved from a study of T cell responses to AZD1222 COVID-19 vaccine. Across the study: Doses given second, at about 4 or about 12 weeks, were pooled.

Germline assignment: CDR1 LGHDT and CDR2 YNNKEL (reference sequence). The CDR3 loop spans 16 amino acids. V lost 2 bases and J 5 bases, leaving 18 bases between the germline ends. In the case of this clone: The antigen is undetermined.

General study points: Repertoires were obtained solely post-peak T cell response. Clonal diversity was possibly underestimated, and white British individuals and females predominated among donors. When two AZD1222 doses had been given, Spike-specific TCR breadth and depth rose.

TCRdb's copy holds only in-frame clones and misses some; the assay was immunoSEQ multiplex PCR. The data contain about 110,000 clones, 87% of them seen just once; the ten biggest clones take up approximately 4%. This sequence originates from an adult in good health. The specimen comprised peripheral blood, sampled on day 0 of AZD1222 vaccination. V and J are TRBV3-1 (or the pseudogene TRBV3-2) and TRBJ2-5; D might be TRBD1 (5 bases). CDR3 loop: CASSQLGEGARETQYF. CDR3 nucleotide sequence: TGTGCCAGCAGCCAACTAGGGGAAGGCGCCAGGGAGACCCAGTACTTC.